The T cell receptor (beta chain) under discussion was sequenced for a study of CD8 T cells in Susac syndrome. Study details: At blood draw, Susac syndrome patients were therapy-naive, on corticosteroids, or on intravenous immunoglobulin alone. Overall study findings and caveats: CD4+ T cell repertoires in Susac syndrome lacked clonal expansion.

Reverse transcription of about 0.5 to 1 ug RNA used random hexamers. immunoSEQ multiplex PCR amplified TCR beta CDR3 across 54 Vbeta, 13 Jbeta. MiXCR was run by TCRdb on the immunoSEQ multiplex PCR reads, yielding one entry per CDR3 protein. The sample records under 150,000 distinct CDR3 sequences, approximately 95% being singletons. The CDR3 is 16 residues long. With V trimmed by 0 bases and J by 2 bases, 9 bases remained unmatched. Per germline, CDR1 GTSNPN and CDR2 SVGIG (reference sequence). About this clonotype itself: Its antigen is currently unknown.

Patients with Susac syndrome fulfilled recently defined diagnostic criteria for definite or probable disease. Sequencing was carried out using CD4+ T cells from PBMCs. This chain joins TRBV30 and TRBJ2-7; TRBD1 matches 8 bases. The sequence was collected from a human donor with Susac syndrome. The CDR3 DNA is TGTGCCTGGAGTGTCAGAGGGACAGGAACCCCCTACGAGCAGTACTTC. It specifies CAWSVRGTGTPYEQYF.